The text below deals with one TCR beta chain. This clonotype has just a few counts. Its antigen remains unidentified. No base quality values were provided; no much bigger clone lies one nucleotide off. The sample comes from a study of regulatory T cells in long-lasting Graves disease (dated by TCRdb to about 2021). With regard to the full study: Persistent Graves' disease was defined as persistently positive TSH receptor autoantibodies together with antithyroid drug treatment for over 5 years. This study used TCR sequencing and RNA sequencing of peripheral blood to compare persistent Graves' disease patients against newly diagnosed Graves' disease patients. The study was conducted in China and was registered as a clinical trial. A total of some 33 samples were covered by TCR sequencing, comprising some 13 persistent and 20 or so newly diagnosed Graves' disease patients. Persistent Graves' disease patients in the clinical cohort had taken antithyroid drugs for approximately 9.5 years on average.

CDR1 and CDR2, per the germline V gene, are MNHEY and SVGEGT. V is clipped by 0 bases and J by 4 bases, and the sequence between their germline boundaries is 2 bases long. Its CDR3 holds 12 amino acids, cysteine through phenylalanine. The kept DNA is CDR3 alone, 36 bases in frame from the first base. The method behind the library was multiplex PCR. Sequenced on an Illumina HiSeq 4000. CDR3 regions were amplified by Arm-PCR with iRepertoire HTBI primers to construct TCR beta libraries. PCR products were gel purified before sequencing. In the original analysis: Across samples, some 62 TRBV and 13 to 15 TRBJ segments were identified and used for gene usage analysis of CDR3 amino acid clonotypes. Filtered high-quality paired reads were merged into contigs using COPE and FqMerger. BLAST was used to align contigs to IMGT TRBV, TRBD and TRBJ reference genes, and CDR3 was defined according to IMGT. Highly expanded clones were defined as clonotypes with a frequency above 0.1%. Repertoire diversity was measured by Shannon entropy, and V-J evenness by the Gini coefficient. Public clonotypes were defined as clonotypes shared by more than one individual. TCRdb passed the public sequencing reads through fastp at Q25 and MiXCR, retaining productive beta sequences. All rows with the same CDR3 protein become a single entry with the most common DNA and genes. The V and J calls come from TCRdb's annotation, not from the publication. The sample table contains about 460,000 distinct CDR3 sequences; only one count was recorded for approximately 23% of them. About an eighth of the sample comes from the top ten.

The time point label here, explained by the study, means: persistent/refractory GD, antithyroid drugs over 5 years with positive TRAb. For both TCR sequencing and RNA sequencing, RNA was extracted from PBMCs in TRIzol. The diagnosis of Graves' disease followed American Thyroid Association guidelines. Patients for the study were recruited at an endocrinology department in Xi'an, China. Each patient gave approximately 9 milliliters of peripheral blood, collected in an EDTA anticoagulant tube. Ficoll Paque Plus density gradient separation was used to isolate PBMCs, and no further T cell sorting was done. An Agilent 2100 Bioanalyzer and agarose gel were used to check RNA quality, while a NanoDrop 2000 measured RNA concentration. Study-level results and caveats: The authors acknowledged the small sample size as a limitation that may reduce accuracy. The study examined only peripheral blood because the primary lesion, thyroid tissue, could not be accessed. Sequencing and analysis were limited to the TCR beta chain. A larger number of public clonotypes was shared among persistent patients (around 2,500) than among newly diagnosed patients (roughly 970). Preferential use of TRBV28, TRBJ1-2 and TRBJ2-5 was observed in persistent disease, whereas TRBV20-1 and TRBJ2-1 were favored in newly diagnosed disease. Compared with newly diagnosed patients, patients with persistent Graves' disease had lower TCR Shannon entropy and fewer highly expanded clones, which suggests clonal expansion.

Sequenced here: peripheral blood mononuclear cells (PBMCs), sampled when the disease was refractory, from a patient treated with antithyroid drugs. This clonotype originated in a female donor with Graves disease. In this chain, TRBV6-2 or TRBV6-3 is recombined with TRBJ2-3; the D gene is unclear. The bases read TGTGCCAGCAGTTACTCCTCAGATACGCAGTATTTT. Its protein is CASSYSSDTQYF.